A single sample gave rise to the 20 T cell receptor beta chains below, sequenced in a study of shared clonotypes between healthy human individuals. This table comes from immunoSEQ multiplex PCR, and its TCRdb copy is limited to in-frame clones, with some not included. Of more than 400,000 clones listed, about 84% were seen once; the top ten hold more than 9.5%. Specimen: PBMCs. The receptors shown here come from a woman in her thirties or forties in good health. Some clones in this sample may be carry-over from other donors' samples.

The rearrangement joins TRBV12-5 to TRBJ2-2; D assignment may be TRBD1 or TRBD2 (5 bases each). This CDR3 has 15 amino acids. Germline-derived CDR1 and CDR2 are LGHNT and FRNRAP. Trimming took off 0 bases at V and 6 bases at J, with 11 bases between the two ends. The CDR3 DNA reads TGTGCTAGTGGTTTGGTACTTGGGGGATCCGGGGAGCTGTTTTTT. Protein: CASGLVLGGSGELFF.

This clone was seen only once. A clone one base away is much larger, so this may be a read error. Other DNA sequences within the sample encode an identical CDR3. The chain links TRBV18 to TRBJ2-1; D perhaps matches TRBD2 (5 bases). The CDR3 contains 14 residues. The germline gives CDR1 KGHSH, CDR2 LQKENI. The V gene lost 1 base and the J gene lost 4 bases, with 8 bases spanning the gap. CDR3 bases: TGTGCCAGCTCACCACAGCGGTCATACAATGAGCAGTTCTTC. Protein sequence: CASSPQRSYNEQFF.

The V and J genes are TRBV27 and TRBJ2-7, with 7 bases that match TRBD2. Germline CDR1 reads MNHEY; CDR2 reads SMNVEV (reference sequence). Trimming removed 6 bases from V and 3 bases from J; junction bases left unmatched: 20. CDR3 length equals 18 residues. CDR3 bases: TGTGCCAGCAGGATTTACCCCTTTTGGGAGGGCGGCAGCTACGAGCAGTACTTC. Its protein is CASRIYPFWEGGSYEQYF.

This clone appeared many times. The sample contains more than one DNA sequence encoding this CDR3. This sequence joins TRBV7-6 and TRBJ2-3; 12 bases align to TRBD2. This CDR3 comprises 17 residues. The germline V gene has CDR1 SGHVS and CDR2 FNYEAQ. V dropped 3 bases and J dropped 6; count of bases not matched to a gene: 10. CDR3 region: CASSLTHTSGRWDTQYF. The CDR3 DNA follows: TGTGCCAGCAGCTTGACCCACACTAGCGGGAGGTGGGATACGCAGTATTTT.

On this clone: A far larger clone lies a single base away; this is likely a read error. The J gene is TRBJ1-1, the V gene TRBV10-3; D possibly corresponds to TRBD1 (5 bases). CDR1 is ENHRY and CDR2 is SYGVKD in the germline V gene. Trimming left V 9 bases short and J 3 bases short, with 14 bases between. The CDR3 consists of 13 residues. CDR3 loop: CAIATESDTEAFF. Here the CDR3 DNA reads TGTGCCATAGCGACAGAGAGTGACACTGAAGCTTTCTTT.

This chain uses TRBV7-3 with TRBJ2-7; TRBD1 matches at 10 bases. The trim removed 5 bases at V and 5 bases at J, leaving 12 bases unmatched. Germline CDR1 SGHTA, CDR2 FQGTGA. This CDR3 comprises 16 residues. Here the CDR3 reads CASSLLPGTGADEQYF. CDR3 coding DNA: TGTGCCAGCAGCCTCCTACCCGGGACAGGGGCTGACGAGCAGTACTTC.

Details on this clone: This may come from a read error, since a much larger clone is one base off. The V and J genes are TRBV10-2 and TRBJ2-5, with 13 bases matching TRBD2. Germline CDR1 and CDR2: WSHSY and SAAADI. This CDR3 comprises 14 residues. The V and J ends lost 9 bases and 8 bases, in that order; junction bases with no gene match: 9. CDR3 bases: TGCGCCAGTAGACTAGCGGGAGGATCAGATACCCAGTACTTC. Translation gives CASRLAGGSDTQYF.

J is TRBJ2-1 and V is TRBV9, with D uncertain. The V end lost 0 bases, the J end lost 3 bases, and 16 bases lay between the germline ends. CDR1 is SGDLS and CDR2 is YYNGEE in the germline V gene. This CDR3 has 17 residues. DNA of the CDR3: TGTGCCAGCAGCGTAGGGCTGGGGATGGGTAGCTACAATGAGCAGTTCTTC. This gives the protein CASSVGLGMGSYNEQFF. The full variable domain, rest sourced from reference TRBV9 and TRBJ2-1, is DSGVTQTPKHLITATGQRVTLRCSPRSGDLSVYWYQQSLDQGLQFLIQYYNGEERAKGNILERFSAQQFPDLHSELNLSSLELGDSALYFCASSVGLGMGSYNEQFFGPGTRLTVL.

The rearrangement uses TRBV4-1 and TRBJ1-5; D remains ambiguous. V lost 3 bases, J lost 2 bases, and 11 bases lay in between. The CDR3 contains 15 residues. Germline V gene sequence: CDR1 MGHRA, CDR2 YSYEKL. In DNA, the CDR3 is TGCGCCAGCAGCCAGAGCGGAGGAGGCAATCAGCCCCAGCATTTT. It yields the protein CASSQSGGGNQPQHF.

This clone appeared a single time. This likely stems from a read error, as it lies one base from a far larger clone. It is unclear where the CDR3 begins or ends on the DNA, so no DNA is shown, and the CDR3 is as TCRdb lists it. The chain has TRBV29-1 and TRBJ1-1. The germline V gene has CDR1 SQVTM and CDR2 ANQGSEA. The length of the CDR3 is 14 amino acids, counting both ends. The CDR3 region is CSVALGTAGTEALF.

A single count supports this clone. The gene calls are TRBV6-5 and TRBJ2-2, with D maybe TRBD1 (6 bases). CDR3 length equals 15 residues. Germline V gene sequence: CDR1 MNHEY, CDR2 SVGAGI. V dropped 8 bases and J dropped 2 bases, with 15 bases sitting between them. CDR3 sequence (DNA): TGTGCCAGCTCATCACGGGACACAAACACCGGGGAGCTGTTTTTT. This translates into CASSSRDTNTGELFF.

This chain connects TRBV6-1 to TRBJ1-2; D might be TRBD1 (5 bases). The CDR3 sequence is 14 residues long. Germline assignment: CDR1 MNHNS and CDR2 SASEGT. Trimming left V 4 bases short and J 4 bases short, with 13 bases between. The CDR3 DNA follows: TGTGCCAGCAGTGCCCGCCAGGGAGTCTATGGCTACACCTTC. This codes for CASSARQGVYGYTF.

This clone was seen a handful of times. The J gene is TRBJ1-1, the V gene TRBV7-9, with D unresolved. The CDR3 sequence is 11 residues long. V was trimmed by 5 bases and J by 1 base, leaving 2 bases between them. From germline, CDR1 is SEHNR and CDR2 FQNEAQ (reference sequence). In DNA form, the CDR3 reads TGTGCCAGCAGCCAGAACACTGAAGCTTTCTTT. As protein: CASSQNTEAFF.

Remarks on this clone: A far larger clone is one base from this, pointing to a likely read error. The chain uses TRBV6-6 and TRBJ2-5; D unresolved. The end of the DNA fits TRBJ2-7 better, so the J call may be wrong. The CDR3 length is 11 residues. Germline assignment: CDR1 MNHNY and CDR2 SVGAGI (reference sequence). In nucleotides, the CDR3 is TGTGCCAGCAGTCATACCTACGAGCAGTACTTC. Encoded protein: CASSHTYEQYF.

For this clone: A read error may explain this, as a much larger clone is one base away. This sequence joins TRBV28 and TRBJ2-7, with 11 positions matching TRBD2. The J segment lost 2 bases and the V segment lost 6 bases, leaving 3 bases of the junction unmatched. Germline V gene lookup returns CDR1 MDHEN and CDR2 SYDVKM. This CDR3 region has 14 residues. The CDR3 DNA is TGTGCCAGCAGCCAGACTAGCGGGGCCTACGAGCAGTACTTC. Encoded protein: CASSQTSGAYEQYF.

The chain carries TRBV7-9 and TRBJ1-2; weak D call: TRBD1 (6 bases). From germline, CDR1 is SEHNR and CDR2 FQNEAQ (reference sequence). The CDR3 spans 15 residues. V was shortened by 5 bases and J by 0 bases, with 13 bases between the two germline ends. The CDR3 DNA reads as TGTGCCAGCAGCCTAGACAGGAGAGCTAACTATGGCTACACCTTC. Translating gives CASSLDRRANYGYTF.

This clone showed up just once. The J gene is TRBJ2-7, the V gene TRBV2; possibly TRBD2 for D (6 bases). From germline, CDR1 is SNHLY and CDR2 FYNNEI. The CDR3 sequence is 13 residues long. With 7 bases removed from V and 7 bases from J, the gap between germline ends came to 17 bases. CDR3 nucleotide sequence: TGTGCCAGCATCCGGGACCGCCGGGGGGAGCAGTACTTC. Its translation: CASIRDRRGEQYF.

This clone has a count of ten or more. This sample includes further DNA sequences coding for the same CDR3. V is TRBV5-1 and J is TRBJ2-5; weak D call: TRBD1 (6 bases). Germline-derived CDR1 and CDR2 are SGHRS and YFSETQ. V was clipped by 4 bases and J by 5 bases, with 18 bases between them. This CDR3 has 15 amino acids. The CDR3 sequence is CASSPRQAGVETQYF. The CDR3, as DNA: TGCGCCAGCAGCCCGAGACAGGCCGGAGTGGAGACCCAGTACTTC. Full variable domain (rest looked up from reference TRBV5-1 and TRBJ2-5): KAGVTQTPRYLIKTRGQQVTLSCSPISGHRSVSWYQQTPGQGLQFLFEYFSETQRNKGNFPGRFSGRQFSNSRSEMNVSTLELGDSALYLCASSPRQAGVETQYFGPGTRLLVL.

This sequence joins TRBV15 and TRBJ2-3; D remains unclear. CDR3 length equals 16 residues. The V gene's germline CDR1 is LNHNV and CDR2 YYDKDF (reference sequence). The ends were cut back, 1 base at V and 5 bases at J, with 16 bases in the middle. The CDR3 region is CATSRGWVGAEDTQYF. The CDR3 DNA reads TGTGCCACCAGCAGAGGGTGGGTGGGCGCTGAAGATACGCAGTATTTT.

The rearrangement links TRBV18 to TRBJ1-2, with D tentatively TRBD1 (6 bases). Per the germline V gene, CDR1 is KGHSH and CDR2 is LQKENI. The ends were cut back, 1 base at V and 8 bases at J, with 20 bases in the middle. The CDR3 covers 16 residues. DNA of the CDR3: TGTGCCAGCTCACCACAAGGGGGGACCAGCCGCGGCGGCTACACCTTC. Translation: CASSPQGGTSRGGYTF.